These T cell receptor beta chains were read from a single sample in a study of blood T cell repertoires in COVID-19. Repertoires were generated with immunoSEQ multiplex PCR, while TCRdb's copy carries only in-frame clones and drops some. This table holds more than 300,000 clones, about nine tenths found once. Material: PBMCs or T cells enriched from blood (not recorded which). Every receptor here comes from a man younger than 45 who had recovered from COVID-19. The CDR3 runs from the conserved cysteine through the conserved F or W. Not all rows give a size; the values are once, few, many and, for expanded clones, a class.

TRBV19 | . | CASTRTGTSYNEQFF
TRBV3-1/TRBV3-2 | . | CASSQRTLGQPQHF
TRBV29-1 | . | CSVGRGTGSEQYF
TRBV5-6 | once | CASSRTGVTETQYF
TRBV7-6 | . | CASSLAGGPGQPQHF
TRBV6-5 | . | CASRGLAASRETQYF
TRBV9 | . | CASSTGQVTNSPLHF
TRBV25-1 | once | CASSERAGTGRTDTQYF
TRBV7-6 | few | CASSLAQNYGYTF
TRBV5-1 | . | CASSLGFGGEQFF
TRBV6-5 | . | CASSYDRGPDQPQHF
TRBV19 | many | CASRTGSEQFF
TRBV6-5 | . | CASSYPGLAGEKTQYF
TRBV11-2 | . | CASSLDRLLVSVNEQFF
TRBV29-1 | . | CSVVRLTGNEQFF
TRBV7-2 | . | CASSLAPPGVNSPLHF
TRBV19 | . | CASQSRTGLAEAFF
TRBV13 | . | CASSLGLAGAYEQYF
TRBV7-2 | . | CASSLVAYSPSYEQYF
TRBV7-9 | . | CASSLGRTSPDTQYF
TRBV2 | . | CASSGQATEAFF
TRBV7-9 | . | CASSLGGDRQETQYF
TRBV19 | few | CASSSTSVDYNEQFF
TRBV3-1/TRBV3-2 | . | CASSLGGLAANTGELFF
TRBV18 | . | CASSPPRGAEGTDTQYF
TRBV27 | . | CASSSTVRSPLHF
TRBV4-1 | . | CASSHVPGQGSTSYGYTF
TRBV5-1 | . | CASSSHSQFEAFF
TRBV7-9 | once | CASSLGASPARSVDEAFF
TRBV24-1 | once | CATSDSQVFEQYF
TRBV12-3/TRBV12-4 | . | CASSLRTGNIQYF
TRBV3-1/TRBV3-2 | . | CASSPGASGRRADTQYF
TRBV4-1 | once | CASSPLPSFLNTGELFF
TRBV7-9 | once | CASSSSTPGLNYGYTF
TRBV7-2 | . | CASSFGGHSGNTIYF
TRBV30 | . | CAWSFGGGAKNIQYF
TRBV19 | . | CASSATGGPGLTGELFF
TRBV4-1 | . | CASSFAGGADYEQYF
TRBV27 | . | CASSFSGSGGEQYF
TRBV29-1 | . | CSVEEGAPNTEAFF
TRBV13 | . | CASSFAGEWAKNIQYF
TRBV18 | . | CASSPQGTEAFF
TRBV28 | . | CASSSQGDTEAFF
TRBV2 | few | CASSVSGTSVPGELFF
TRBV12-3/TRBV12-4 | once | CASSLVEYNEQFF